This TCR beta chain is drawn from a study of T cells after posttransplantation cyclophosphamide. The study's findings and limits: Donor CD8+ memory clones often dominated recipient blood repertoires at later times.

With regard to this clone: Its antigen is as yet unknown.

The germline V gene has CDR1 MNHEY and CDR2 SMNVEV (reference sequence). Trimming removed 5 bases at V and 4 bases at J, with 17 bases between. CDR3 length: 15 residues. This table comes from immunoSEQ multiplex PCR, and its TCRdb copy is limited to in-frame clones, with some not included. This sample has 11,000 or so clones, with approximately 95% found just once. On the day of bone marrow donation, the related graft donor provided peripheral blood. The naive gate required viable CD3+CD4+ or CD3+CD8+ cells with CCR7+CD45RA+CD45RO-CD95-CD27+CD28+ phenotype. The gene calls are TRBV27 and TRBJ2-5, with D possibly matching TRBD1 (6 bases). The source of this sequence is a man aged 25 to 40 in good health and a related stem cell transplant donor. The sample consisted of naive CD8+ T cells sorted from PBMCs. The CDR3 here is CASSPRDTSGETQYF. CDR3 nucleotide sequence: TGTGCCAGCAGTCCCCGGGACACCTCAGGAGAGACCCAGTACTTC.